The rows below give T cell receptor beta chains drawn from one sample of a study of shared clonotypes between healthy human individuals. This table comes from immunoSEQ multiplex PCR, and its TCRdb copy is limited to in-frame clones, with some not included. The table includes around 200,000 clones, approximately 62% detected once. The sequenced sample consisted of memory CD4+ T cells sorted from blood. The source of these receptors is a man under 40 in good health. Each CDR3 is given with its conserved first and last residue. A D gene is named only where the DNA matches it firmly. The size of a clone is reported for some rows only, either as once, few or many, or as a class for expanded clones.

D gene: -; clone size: many; J gene: TRBJ2-5; V gene: TRBV7-9; CDR3 protein: CASSLVTVPQETQYF; CDR3 DNA: TGTGCCAGCAGCCTTGTGACAGTCCCACAAGAGACCCAGTACTTC
D gene: -; clone size: -; J gene: TRBJ2-7; V gene: TRBV10-2; CDR3 protein: CASSESDGLYYEQYF; CDR3 DNA: TGCGCCAGCAGTGAGTCGGACGGACTCTACTACGAGCAGTACTTC
D gene: -; clone size: -; J gene: TRBJ2-4; V gene: TRBV10-1; CDR3 protein: CASSDIGVGNIQYF; CDR3 DNA: TGCGCCAGCAGTGACATCGGAGTGGGTAACATTCAGTACTTC
D gene: TRBD1; clone size: few; J gene: TRBJ2-2; V gene: TRBV9; CDR3 protein: CASTPRTGEYTGELFF; CDR3 DNA: TGTGCCAGCACCCCCAGGACAGGGGAGTACACCGGGGAGCTGTTTTTT
D gene: TRBD2; clone size: -; J gene: TRBJ2-7; V gene: TRBV6-5; CDR3 protein: CASSYSSSAGEYEQYF; CDR3 DNA: TGTGCCAGCAGTTACTCGAGTTCGGCGGGAGAGTACGAGCAGTACTTC
D gene: TRBD1; clone size: -; J gene: TRBJ2-3; V gene: TRBV5-6; CDR3 protein: CASSGTGAGTDTQYF; CDR3 DNA: TGTGCCAGCAGCGGGACAGGGGCCGGCACAGATACGCAGTATTTT
D gene: -; clone size: -; J gene: TRBJ2-2; V gene: TRBV9; CDR3 protein: CASSVTGLDTGELFF; CDR3 DNA: TGTGCCAGCAGCGTTACAGGGCTGGACACCGGGGAGCTGTTTTTT
D gene: TRBD2; clone size: -; J gene: TRBJ2-1; V gene: TRBV27; CDR3 protein: CASRYSSGRAGGNEQFF; CDR3 DNA: TGTGCCAGCAGATACTCTAGCGGGAGGGCGGGGGGTAATGAGCAGTTCTTC
D gene: TRBD2; clone size: -; J gene: TRBJ2-1; V gene: TRBV14; CDR3 protein: CASSQARGGGRYNEQFF; CDR3 DNA: TGTGCCAGCAGCCAGGCGCGCGGGGGCGGGAGGTACAATGAGCAGTTCTTC
D gene: TRBD2; clone size: -; J gene: TRBJ2-1; V gene: TRBV11-2; CDR3 protein: CASSARTSGEQFF; CDR3 DNA: TGTGCCAGCAGCGCACGGACTAGCGGCGAGCAGTTCTTC
D gene: -; clone size: -; J gene: TRBJ2-2; V gene: TRBV11-3; CDR3 protein: CASSFGGVNTGELFF; CDR3 DNA: TGTGCCAGCAGCTTCGGCGGAGTAAACACCGGGGAGCTGTTTTTT
D gene: -; clone size: -; J gene: TRBJ1-3; V gene: TRBV30; CDR3 protein: CAWIPPRVGNTIYF; CDR3 DNA: TGTGCCTGGATTCCCCCAAGAGTCGGGAACACCATATATTTT
D gene: -; clone size: once; J gene: TRBJ2-7; V gene: TRBV9; CDR3 protein: CASSVQGQGEQYF; CDR3 DNA: TGTGCCAGCAGCGTACAGGGGCAGGGCGAGCAGTACTTC
D gene: -; clone size: -; J gene: TRBJ2-7; V gene: TRBV29-1; CDR3 protein: CSVGVDLAVHEQYF; CDR3 DNA: TGCAGCGTTGGTGTGGACCTCGCGGTCCACGAGCAGTACTTC
D gene: TRBD2; clone size: -; J gene: TRBJ2-7; V gene: TRBV5-6; CDR3 protein: CASSSPSERGLAESYEQYF; CDR3 DNA: TGTGCCAGCAGCTCACCTAGCGAAAGAGGACTAGCGGAATCTTACGAGCAGTACTTC
D gene: -; clone size: once; J gene: TRBJ2-7; V gene: TRBV25-1; CDR3 protein: CASSEGSGLSSYEQYF; CDR3 DNA: TGTGCCAGCAGTGAAGGATCAGGGCTCAGCTCCTACGAGCAGTACTTC
D gene: TRBD1; clone size: -; J gene: TRBJ1-5; V gene: TRBV5-1; CDR3 protein: CASSSGQGMPQHF; CDR3 DNA: TGCGCCAGCAGCTCGGGACAGGGAATGCCCCAGCATTTT
D gene: -; clone size: many; J gene: TRBJ2-3; V gene: TRBV5-1; CDR3 protein: CASTRTASTDTQYF; CDR3 DNA: TGCGCCAGCACCCGGACGGCTAGCACAGATACGCAGTATTTT
D gene: TRBD2; clone size: -; J gene: TRBJ2-5; V gene: TRBV10-3; CDR3 protein: CAISAATSGRAGETQYF; CDR3 DNA: TGTGCCATCAGTGCCGCGACTAGCGGGAGGGCCGGGGAGACCCAGTACTTC
D gene: -; clone size: -; J gene: TRBJ1-5; V gene: TRBV2; CDR3 protein: CASSAPTRGNQPQHF; CDR3 DNA: TGTGCCAGCAGTGCACCAACCCGGGGCAATCAGCCCCAGCATTTT
D gene: TRBD2; clone size: few; J gene: TRBJ2-1; V gene: TRBV5-1; CDR3 protein: CASSLEAAGLAKEQFF; CDR3 DNA: TGCGCCAGCAGCTTGGAGGCAGCTGGACTAGCCAAAGAGCAGTTCTTC
D gene: -; clone size: -; J gene: TRBJ2-7; V gene: TRBV11-2; CDR3 protein: CASSSLPSGEQYF; CDR3 DNA: TGTGCCAGCAGCTCGTTACCTTCTGGGGAGCAGTACTTC
D gene: TRBD1; clone size: -; J gene: TRBJ1-1; V gene: TRBV28; CDR3 protein: CASSLGTGNTEAFF; CDR3 DNA: TGTGCCAGCAGTTTAGGGACAGGGAACACTGAAGCTTTCTTT
D gene: -; clone size: few; J gene: TRBJ1-2; V gene: TRBV28; CDR3 protein: CASSPAQAGVRGYTF; CDR3 DNA: TGTGCCAGCAGTCCCGCCCAAGCAGGGGTACGAGGCTACACCTTC
D gene: -; clone size: once; J gene: TRBJ1-2; V gene: TRBV5-5; CDR3 protein: CASSLAYRTAYGYTF; CDR3 DNA: TGTGCCAGCAGCTTGGCTTATCGGACAGCTTATGGCTACACCTTC
D gene: -; clone size: -; J gene: TRBJ2-3; V gene: TRBV7-9; CDR3 protein: CASSARDRDTQYF; CDR3 DNA: TGTGCCAGCAGCGCAAGGGATCGAGATACGCAGTATTTT
D gene: -; clone size: few; J gene: TRBJ2-5; V gene: TRBV28; CDR3 protein: CASSLGGRAATEETQYF; CDR3 DNA: TGTGCCAGCAGTTTAGGGGGTAGGGCCGCGACAGAAGAGACCCAGTACTTC
D gene: TRBD1; clone size: -; J gene: TRBJ1-5; V gene: TRBV2; CDR3 protein: CASSGTGGAKPQHF; CDR3 DNA: TGTGCCAGCAGTGGAACAGGGGGCGCGAAGCCCCAGCATTTT
D gene: TRBD2; clone size: -; J gene: TRBJ2-3; V gene: TRBV5-1; CDR3 protein: CASSLLAGGGDTQYF; CDR3 DNA: TGCGCCAGCAGCTTACTAGCGGGAGGAGGGGATACGCAGTATTTT
D gene: -; clone size: few; J gene: TRBJ2-5; V gene: TRBV29-1; CDR3 protein: CSGRDDKETQYF; CDR3 DNA: TGCAGCGGCCGGGACGATAAGGAGACCCAGTACTTC
D gene: -; clone size: -; J gene: TRBJ2-4; V gene: TRBV28; CDR3 protein: CASISRTKPRNIQYF; CDR3 DNA: TGTGCCAGCATTAGCCGGACCAAACCTCGGAACATTCAGTACTTC
D gene: -; clone size: -; J gene: TRBJ2-5; V gene: TRBV11-2; CDR3 protein: CASSPYQETQYF; CDR3 DNA: TGTGCCAGCAGTCCGTACCAAGAGACCCAGTACTTC
D gene: TRBD1; clone size: -; J gene: TRBJ1-2; V gene: TRBV5-6; CDR3 protein: CASSLVQGKGGGYTF; CDR3 DNA: TGTGCCAGCAGCTTGGTACAGGGGAAAGGGGGAGGCTACACCTTC
D gene: -; clone size: -; J gene: TRBJ2-3; V gene: TRBV6-4; CDR3 protein: CASSDGTSTDTQYF; CDR3 DNA: TGTGCCAGCAGTGACGGGACAAGCACAGATACGCAGTATTTT
D gene: -; clone size: once; J gene: TRBJ1-5; V gene: TRBV5-1; CDR3 protein: CASSLEGGHSNQPQHF; CDR3 DNA: TGCGCCAGCAGCTTGGAGGGGGGGCATAGCAATCAGCCCCAGCATTTT
D gene: -; clone size: -; J gene: TRBJ2-7; V gene: TRBV14; CDR3 protein: CASSQESWGVYEQYF; CDR3 DNA: TGTGCCAGCAGCCAAGAGTCCTGGGGTGTCTACGAGCAGTACTTC
D gene: -; clone size: -; J gene: TRBJ1-5; V gene: TRBV6-6; CDR3 protein: CASRKEGGNQPQHF; CDR3 DNA: TGTGCCAGCAGAAAAGAGGGGGGCAATCAGCCCCAGCATTTT
D gene: -; clone size: once; J gene: TRBJ1-2; V gene: TRBV5-1; CDR3 protein: CASSFGTMGYGYTF; CDR3 DNA: TGCGCCAGCAGCTTCGGGACGATGGGCTATGGCTACACCTTC
D gene: -; clone size: -; J gene: TRBJ1-1; V gene: TRBV5-1; CDR3 protein: CASSRVGGAEAFF; CDR3 DNA: TGCGCCAGCAGCCGTGTCGGGGGCGCTGAAGCTTTCTTT
D gene: TRBD1; clone size: -; J gene: TRBJ2-6; V gene: TRBV7-2; CDR3 protein: CASSAGQGAPGANVLTF; CDR3 DNA: TGTGCCAGCAGCGCGGGACAGGGGGCTCCAGGGGCCAACGTCCTGACTTTC
D gene: TRBD2; clone size: -; J gene: TRBJ2-2; V gene: TRBV5-1; CDR3 protein: CASSLVLGGTGELFF; CDR3 DNA: TGCGCCAGCAGCTTGGTACTGGGAGGGACCGGGGAGCTGTTTTTT
D gene: TRBD2; clone size: -; J gene: TRBJ2-1; V gene: TRBV28; CDR3 protein: CASSFIGLAGDRQFF; CDR3 DNA: TGTGCCAGCAGTTTTATTGGACTAGCGGGAGATAGGCAGTTCTTC
D gene: -; clone size: many; J gene: TRBJ1-2; V gene: TRBV2; CDR3 protein: CASSDRRTGAGYTF; CDR3 DNA: TGTGCCAGCAGTGACAGACGGACGGGTGCAGGCTACACCTTC
D gene: -; clone size: few; J gene: TRBJ2-3; V gene: TRBV7-8; CDR3 protein: CASSLIADSTDTQYF; CDR3 DNA: TGTGCCAGCAGCTTAATAGCGGATAGCACAGATACGCAGTATTTT
D gene: -; clone size: -; J gene: TRBJ2-7; V gene: TRBV10-3; CDR3 protein: CAISDQLIEAQYF; CDR3 DNA: TGTGCCATCAGTGACCAACTGATAGAGGCGCAGTACTTC
D gene: TRBD2; clone size: few; J gene: TRBJ2-1; V gene: TRBV5-1; CDR3 protein: CASSVLAGVVNEQFF; CDR3 DNA: TGCGCCAGCAGCGTCCTAGCGGGAGTGGTCAATGAGCAGTTCTTC
D gene: -; clone size: -; J gene: TRBJ2-7; V gene: TRBV28; CDR3 protein: CASRGAWGRGSYEQYF; CDR3 DNA: TGTGCCAGCAGGGGGGCGTGGGGGCGAGGCTCCTACGAGCAGTACTTC
D gene: TRBD2; clone size: -; J gene: TRBJ2-1; V gene: TRBV6-6; CDR3 protein: CASSYGSGNWNEQFF; CDR3 DNA: TGTGCCAGCAGTTACGGAAGCGGGAACTGGAATGAGCAGTTCTTC
D gene: -; clone size: few; J gene: TRBJ2-7; V gene: TRBV27; CDR3 protein: CASSPDGGSYEQYF; CDR3 DNA: TGTGCCAGCAGTCCCGACGGGGGCTCCTACGAGCAGTACTTC
D gene: -; clone size: -; J gene: TRBJ2-7; V gene: TRBV7-2; CDR3 protein: CASSSSSYEQYF; CDR3 DNA: TGTGCCAGCAGCTCTAGCTCCTACGAGCAGTACTTC
D gene: -; clone size: -; J gene: TRBJ2-7; V gene: TRBV4-3; CDR3 protein: CASSQDLGSGPYEQYF; CDR3 DNA: TGCGCCAGCAGCCAGGACTTAGGTAGCGGACCTTACGAGCAGTACTTC
D gene: -; clone size: -; J gene: TRBJ1-5; V gene: TRBV21-1; CDR3 protein: CASSKVLGRGYSNQPQHF; CDR3 DNA: TGTGCCAGCAGCAAAGTTCTAGGGAGGGGATATAGCAATCAGCCCCAGCATTTT
D gene: -; clone size: -; J gene: TRBJ1-1; V gene: TRBV9; CDR3 protein: CASSPRGFDTEAFF; CDR3 DNA: TGTGCCAGCAGCCCCAGGGGTTTCGACACTGAAGCTTTCTTT
D gene: TRBD2; clone size: -; J gene: TRBJ2-2; V gene: TRBV5-1; CDR3 protein: CASSKGLVGNTGELFF; CDR3 DNA: TGCGCCAGCAGCAAGGGACTAGTGGGGAACACCGGGGAGCTGTTTTTT
D gene: -; clone size: -; J gene: TRBJ2-1; V gene: TRBV11-2; CDR3 protein: CASSLDFPPRTYNEQFF; CDR3 DNA: TGTGCCAGCAGCTTAGATTTTCCACCTAGAACTTACAATGAGCAGTTCTTC
D gene: -; clone size: -; J gene: TRBJ2-1; V gene: TRBV2; CDR3 protein: CASRLLGSYNEQFF; CDR3 DNA: TGTGCCAGCAGACTACTAGGGTCCTACAATGAGCAGTTCTTC
D gene: -; clone size: few; J gene: TRBJ2-7; V gene: TRBV7-2; CDR3 protein: CASSLAGFLSSYEQYF; CDR3 DNA: TGTGCCAGCAGCTTAGCTGGCTTTCTGAGCTCCTACGAGCAGTACTTC